These T cell receptor beta chains were read from a single sample in a study of CD8 T cells in Susac syndrome. From the immunoSEQ multiplex PCR reads, TCRdb called clonotypes with MiXCR, one entry per CDR3 protein. Of around 270,000 distinct CDR3 sequences in the sample, roughly 85% are singletons; the top ten hold 0.2% to 0.25%. The sample consisted of CD8+ T cells from PBMCs. The receptor source for this set is a human donor with multiple sclerosis. CDR3s include the opening cysteine and the closing phenylalanine or tryptophan. The order of the fields is D gene, V gene, CDR3 length, J gene, CDR3 protein, CDR3 DNA. The D gene is left open where the match is weak.

.,TRBV5-4,11,TRBJ2-1,CASSLGSEQFF,TGTGCCAGCAGCTTGGGGAGTGAGCAGTTCTTC
.,TRBV9,18,TRBJ2-3,CASSVDKGGVAGTDTQYF,TGTGCCAGCAGCGTAGATAAAGGAGGGGTAGCAGGCACAGATACGCAGTATTTT
.,TRBV28,18,TRBJ2-5,CASSSPGVGAFQGETQYF,TGTGCCAGCAGTTCCCCGGGAGTGGGGGCTTTCCAAGGAGAGACCCAGTACTTC
.,TRBV29-1,13,TRBJ1-6,CSVADGVRSPLHF,TGCAGCGTCGCGGACGGGGTACGTTCACCCCTCCACTTT
.,TRBV21-1,16,TRBJ1-5,CASSKVRDRGNQPQHF,TGTGCCAGCAGCAAAGTAAGGGACAGGGGCAATCAGCCCCAGCATTTT
.,TRBV28,15,TRBJ2-7,CASSPRIGDVGEQYF,TGTGCCAGCAGCCCCAGGATCGGAGATGTGGGCGAGCAGTACTTC
.,TRBV4-3,16,TRBJ1-2,CASSPTGWAASFGYTF,TGCGCCAGCAGCCCGACGGGTTGGGCGGCCTCCTTTGGCTACACCTTC
.,TRBV7-9,15,TRBJ2-3,CASSLYRDPGDTQYF,TGTGCCAGCAGCCTGTACCGAGACCCGGGAGATACGCAGTATTTT
TRBD1,TRBV5-6,19,TRBJ2-6,CASSWPRAGGSSGANVLTF,TGTGCCAGCAGCTGGCCGAGGGCAGGGGGTAGCTCTGGGGCCAACGTCCTGACTTTC
TRBD2,TRBV20-1,15,TRBJ2-7,CSARGVAGVIHEQYF,TGCAGTGCTAGAGGGGTAGCGGGAGTAATCCACGAGCAGTACTTC
TRBD2,TRBV7-9,16,TRBJ2-3,CASSLVGSGDTDTQYF,TGTGCCAGCAGCTTAGTAGGCAGCGGGGACACAGATACGCAGTATTTT
.,TRBV20-1,11,TRBJ2-7,CSVTKVDEQYF,TGCAGTGTCACCAAGGTGGACGAGCAGTACTTC
.,TRBV27,15,TRBJ1-2,CASSLFAETNYGYTF,TGTGCCAGCAGTTTATTTGCAGAAACTAACTATGGCTACACCTTC
TRBD2,TRBV20-1,17,TRBJ2-1,CSARLGGLAWGHNEQFF,TGCAGTGCTAGATTGGGAGGACTAGCTTGGGGTCACAATGAGCAGTTCTTC
.,TRBV24-1,15,TRBJ2-7,CATSGPTAGLREQYF,TGTGCCACCAGCGGGCCGACCGCCGGCCTGAGGGAGCAGTACTTC
TRBD2,TRBV12-3/TRBV12-4,15,TRBJ2-3,CASSSLAVSTDTQYF,TGTGCCAGCAGTTCGCTAGCGGTTAGCACAGATACGCAGTATTTT
.,TRBV6-1,17,TRBJ2-1,CASAGDQSPSSYNEQFF,TGTGCCAGCGCCGGGGACCAATCCCCGAGCTCCTACAATGAGCAGTTCTTC
TRBD1,TRBV11-2,14,TRBJ1-2,CASRTPGQGDGYTF,TGTGCCAGCAGGACTCCGGGACAGGGAGATGGCTACACCTTC